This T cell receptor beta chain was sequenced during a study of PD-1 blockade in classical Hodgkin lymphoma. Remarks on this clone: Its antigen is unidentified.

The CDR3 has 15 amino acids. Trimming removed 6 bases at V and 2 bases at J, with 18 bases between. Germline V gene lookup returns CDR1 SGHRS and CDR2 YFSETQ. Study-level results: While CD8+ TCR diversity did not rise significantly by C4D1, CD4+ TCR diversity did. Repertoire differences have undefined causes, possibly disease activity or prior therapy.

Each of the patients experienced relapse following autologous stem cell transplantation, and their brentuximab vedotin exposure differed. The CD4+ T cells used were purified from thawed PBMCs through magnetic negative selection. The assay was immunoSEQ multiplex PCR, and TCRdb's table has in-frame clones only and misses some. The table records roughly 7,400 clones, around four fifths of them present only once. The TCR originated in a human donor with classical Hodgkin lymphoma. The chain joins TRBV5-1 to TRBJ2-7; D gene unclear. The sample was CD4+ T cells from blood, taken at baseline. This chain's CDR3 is CASKRIADGPYEQYF. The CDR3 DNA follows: TGCGCCAGCAAAAGGATCGCGGACGGTCCCTACGAGCAGTACTTC.